The T cell receptor beta chain described here comes from a study of control samples from healthy donors and cancer patients. The CDR3 extends over 13 amino acids. Trimming cost V 1 base and J 9 bases; bases outside gene matches: 3. Germline loops: CDR1 LNHDA, CDR2 SQIVND (reference sequence). This clone occurred a few times. Profiling relied on immunoSEQ multiplex PCR, and the TCRdb table lists in-frame clones only, not all of them. Of some 100,000 clones listed, 85% to 90% are singletons. This TCR came from a man aged 30 to 45 in good health. The V and J genes are TRBV19 and TRBJ2-4; TRBD2 aligns across 7 bases. Sequencing input: blood. CDR3 DNA: TGTGCCAGTAGTATAGGGGGGGGAAGCATTCAGTACTTC. As protein: CASSIGGGSIQYF.